This entry lists 2 T cell receptor beta chains sequenced from one sample in a study of blood T cell repertoires in COVID-19. TCRdb keeps only in-frame clones here, not all; method: immunoSEQ multiplex PCR. Of roughly 140,000 clones listed, 80% were seen once; the top ten hold 0.5% to 0.65%. Specimen: peripheral blood. These receptors were taken from a man aged 55 to 70 with acute or convalescent COVID-19.

This rearrangement joins TRBV4-2 to TRBJ1-2, with unresolved D. Germline values: CDR1 LGHNA, CDR2 YNFKEQ. V was trimmed by 1 base and J by 4 bases, leaving 10 bases between them. The CDR3 totals 14 residues. CDR3 sequence (DNA): TGTGCCAGCAGCCAAGGCAGGTCGGTCTATGGCTACACCTTC. Its translation: CASSQGRSVYGYTF.

This chain joins TRBV19 and TRBJ1-2; 8 bases map to TRBD1. Per germline, CDR1 LNHDA and CDR2 SQIVND (reference sequence). The CDR3 is 14 amino acids. J was trimmed by 2 bases and V by 7 bases; bases with no gene match: 6. As DNA, the CDR3 is TGTGCCAGTACCGTAGGACAGGGAAACTATGGCTACACCTTC. This codes for CASTVGQGNYGYTF.